This T cell receptor (beta chain) was documented in a study of control samples from healthy donors and cancer patients. From germline, CDR1 is LNHDA and CDR2 SQIVND (reference sequence). V was clipped by 1 base and J by 5 bases; unmatched bases: 3. The CDR3 length is 15 residues. TCRdb's table, derived via immunoSEQ multiplex PCR, lists solely in-frame clones and lacks some. Of about 140,000 clones listed, 75% to 95% are singletons. The chain recombines TRBV19 with TRBJ1-5; 9 bases are a match to TRBD1. The TCR originated in a man aged 18 to 29 in good health. The sample consisted of blood. CDR3 amino acids: CASSIAGTGYQPQHF. Here the CDR3 DNA reads TGTGCCAGTAGTATAGCGGGGACAGGGTATCAGCCCCAGCATTTT.